The present T cell receptor (beta chain) was sequenced within a study of OX40 agonist ivuxolimab in advanced cancers. V was pared by 4 bases and J by 4 bases, with 8 bases between. The CDR3 runs 13 residues. Germline V gives CDR1 SGHRS, CDR2 YFSETQ. Only in-frame clones appear in the TCRdb table, and some are missing; sequencing was by immunoSEQ multiplex PCR. The table lists about 67,000 clones, over 75% of them singletons. Sequences were derived from CD4+ or CD8+ T cells sorted from blood, sampled in a trial of the OX40 agonist ivuxolimab. The clonotype originates from an adult with an advanced solid tumor such as melanoma, head and neck, liver or kidney cancer. The genes are TRBV5-1 and TRBJ1-4; TRBD1 might be the D (5 bases). The CDR3 loop is CASSPGVNEKLFF. The DNA for the CDR3 is TGCGCCAGCAGCCCGGGGGTTAATGAAAAACTGTTTTTT. The entire variable domain, with the rest obtained from reference TRBV5-1 and TRBJ1-4, is as follows: KAGVTQTPRYLIKTRGQQVTLSCSPISGHRSVSWYQQTPGQGLQFLFEYFSETQRNKGNFPGRFSGRQFSNSRSEMNVSTLELGDSALYLCASSPGVNEKLFFGSGTQLSVL.